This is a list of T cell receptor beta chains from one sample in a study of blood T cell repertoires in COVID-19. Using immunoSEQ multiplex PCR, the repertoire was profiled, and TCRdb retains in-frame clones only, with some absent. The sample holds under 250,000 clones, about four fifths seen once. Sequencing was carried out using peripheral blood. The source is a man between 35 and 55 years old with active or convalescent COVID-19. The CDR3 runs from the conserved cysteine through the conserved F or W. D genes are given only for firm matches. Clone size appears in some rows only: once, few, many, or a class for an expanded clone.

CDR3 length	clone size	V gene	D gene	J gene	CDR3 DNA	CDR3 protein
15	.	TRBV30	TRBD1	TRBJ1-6	TGTGCCTGGGGCCTCGTTGGACAGGGCAATTCACCCCTCCACTTT	CAWGLVGQGNSPLHF
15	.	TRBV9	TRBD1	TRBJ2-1	TGTGCCAGCAGCGTAGAAGGGACAGGGTACAATGAGCAGTTCTTC	CASSVEGTGYNEQFF
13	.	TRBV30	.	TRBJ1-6	TGTGCCTGGAGAGGGGGATCCAATTCACCCCTCCACTTT	CAWRGGSNSPLHF
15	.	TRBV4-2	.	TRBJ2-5	TGTGCCAGCAGCCCCCAGGGACTCTACCAAGAGACCCAGTACTTC	CASSPQGLYQETQYF
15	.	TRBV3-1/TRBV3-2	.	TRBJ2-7	TGTGCCAGCAGCCAAGGACTAATAGGCGGGGACCGGCAGTACTTC	CASSQGLIGGDRQYF
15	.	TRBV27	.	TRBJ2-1	TGTGCCAGCAGTTTGTCAAGCGGGCCCTACAATGAGCAGTTCTTC	CASSLSSGPYNEQFF
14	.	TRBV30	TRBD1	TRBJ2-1	TGTGCCTGGAGTGAGGGACAGCCCTACAATGAGCAGTTCTTC	CAWSEGQPYNEQFF
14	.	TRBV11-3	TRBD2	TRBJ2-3	TGTGCCAGCAGCTCCCGGGACTATTCAGATACGCAGTATTTT	CASSSRDYSDTQYF
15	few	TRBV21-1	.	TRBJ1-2	TGTGCCAGCAGCAAGAGGGACAGGGAGTACTATGGCTACACCTTC	CASSKRDREYYGYTF
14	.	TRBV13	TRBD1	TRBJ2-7	TGTGCCAGCAGCCTACCGGACAGGGGGCGCGAGCAGTACTTC	CASSLPDRGREQYF
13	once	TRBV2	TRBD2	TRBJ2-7	TGTGCCAGCAAGGCGGGAGGCGCCTACGAGCAGTACTTC	CASKAGGAYEQYF
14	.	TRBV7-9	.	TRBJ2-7	TGTGCCAGCAGCCCCAGAGGAAACTCCTACGAGCAGTACTTC	CASSPRGNSYEQYF
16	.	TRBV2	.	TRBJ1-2	TGTGCCAGCAGTGAGTGGGGGCGAAATACCAACTATGGCTACACCTTC	CASSEWGRNTNYGYTF
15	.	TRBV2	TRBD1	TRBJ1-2	TGTGCCAGCAGCCGCGGGACAGCCCACAACTATGGCTACACCTTC	CASSRGTAHNYGYTF
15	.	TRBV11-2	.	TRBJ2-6	TGTGCCAGCACCAACAGGGAAGCTGGGGCCAACGTCCTGACTTTC	CASTNREAGANVLTF
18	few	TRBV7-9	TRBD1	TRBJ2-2	TGTGCCAGCAGCTTAGGTGGCTTTACGGGACAGACCACCGGGGAGCTGTTTTTT	CASSLGGFTGQTTGELFF
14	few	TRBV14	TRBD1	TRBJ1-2	TGTGCCAGCAGCCGGACAGGGGGCGCGGATGGCTACACCTTC	CASSRTGGADGYTF
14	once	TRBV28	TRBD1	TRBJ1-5	TGTGCCAGCAATTCACAGGGGGTCAATCAGCCCCAGCATTTT	CASNSQGVNQPQHF
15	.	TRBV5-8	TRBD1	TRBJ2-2	TGTGCCAGCAGCCCCCCGGGACAGGGAGCCGGGGAGCTGTTTTTT	CASSPPGQGAGELFF
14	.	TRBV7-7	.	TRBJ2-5	TGTGCTAGCAGCACCAGGGGGGATAAAGAGACCCAGTACTTC	CASSTRGDKETQYF
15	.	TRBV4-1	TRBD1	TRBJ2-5	TGCGCCAGCAGCCAAGTAAACAGGGGGCGAGAGACCCAGTACTTC	CASSQVNRGRETQYF
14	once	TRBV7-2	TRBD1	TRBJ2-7	TGTGCCAGCAGTTCTACAGGGGTGGATAACGAGCAGTACTTC	CASSSTGVDNEQYF
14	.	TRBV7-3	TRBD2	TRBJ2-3	TGTGCCAGCCAACTAGCGGGGGGGCCTGGTACGCAGTATTTT	CASQLAGGPGTQYF
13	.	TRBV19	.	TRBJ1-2	TGTGCCAGTAGTATAACGGAGAACTATGGCTACACCTTC	CASSITENYGYTF
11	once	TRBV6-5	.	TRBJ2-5	TGTGCCACCACACTAAGTTGGACCCAGTACTTC	CATTLSWTQYF
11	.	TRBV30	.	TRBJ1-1	TGTGCGGTGCGGCTAACGGGTGAAGCTTTCTTT	CAVRLTGEAFF
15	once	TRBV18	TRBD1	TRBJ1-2	TGTGCCAGCTCACAACCCCCGGACAGGGGGTATGGCTACACCTTC	CASSQPPDRGYGYTF
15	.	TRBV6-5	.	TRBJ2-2	TGTGCCAGCCGGTACGGCGGGATCGCCACCGGGGAGCTGTTTTTT	CASRYGGIATGELFF
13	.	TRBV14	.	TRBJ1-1	TGTGCCAGCAGCCAGGGCCTGGACACTGAAGCTTTCTTT	CASSQGLDTEAFF
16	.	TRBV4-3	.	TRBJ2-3	TGCGCCAGCAGCCAAGATCTAGGGCTAGCAGGAGATACGCAGTATTTT	CASSQDLGLAGDTQYF